A single sample gave rise to the 17 T cell receptor beta chains below, sequenced in a study of shared clonotypes between healthy human individuals. Profiling relied on immunoSEQ multiplex PCR, and the TCRdb table lists in-frame clones only, not all of them. Seen here are some 1,100,000 clones, roughly 74% observed once, and the top ten hold approximately 0.52%. The sample taken for sequencing was memory CD4+ T cells from PBMCs. This sample's subset: CD45RA-negative fraction. All receptors derive from a young man in good health. Some clones in this sample may be carry-over from other donors' samples.

The rearrangement uses TRBV11-2 and TRBJ2-5, with 10 bases lining up with TRBD2. Per the germline V gene, CDR1 is SGHAT and CDR2 is FQNNGV. Trimming removed 4 bases from V and 2 bases from J; junction bases left unmatched: 7. This CDR3 is 16 amino acids long. In DNA, the CDR3 is TGTGCCAGCAGCTACCTAGCGGGGGACCCACAAGAGACCCAGTACTTC. Its protein is CASSYLAGDPQETQYF.

This clone was found a few times. In DNA form, the CDR3 reads TGTGCCAGCAGTGACACAGGGGCCAACGTCCTGACTTTC. The encoded protein is CASSDTGANVLTF. J is TRBJ2-6 and V is TRBV6-4, with D hard to call. Germline V gene data show CDR1 as MRHNA and CDR2 as SNTAGT. Trimming left V 2 bases short and J 4 bases short, with 3 bases between. The CDR3 has 13 amino acids.

J is TRBJ2-7 and V is TRBV18; 7 bases are shared with TRBD2. This CDR3 contains 14 residues. The junction had 4 bases not matched to a gene; V was cut back by 5 bases and J by 0 bases. Germline CDR1 and CDR2: KGHSH and LQKENI. The CDR3 region has the DNA TGTGCCAGCTCAGGGGGGGGAAGCTCCTACGAGCAGTACTTC. This encodes CASSGGGSSYEQYF.

This chain connects TRBV11-2 to TRBJ1-1, with D tentatively TRBD1 (6 bases). V gave up 2 bases and J gave up 4 bases, with 17 bases separating them. The germline V gene has CDR1 SGHAT and CDR2 FQNNGV. This CDR3 is built from 16 residues. The CDR3 sequence is CASSLSYRARGTEAFF. The DNA of the CDR3 is TGTGCCAGCAGCTTATCCTACAGGGCCCGAGGCACTGAAGCTTTCTTT.

The rearrangement links TRBV27 to TRBJ2-7; a weak D match, TRBD1 (5 bases). V lost 5 bases and J lost 1, with 27 bases in between. The CDR3 runs to 19 residues. Germline assignment: CDR1 MNHEY and CDR2 SMNVEV (reference sequence). The CDR3 bases are TGTGCCAGCAGTACCTTCCTGAGGAAGGGGCAGAGAGGATCCTACGAGCAGTACTTC. This gives the protein CASSTFLRKGQRGSYEQYF.

V gene TRBV9 combines with J gene TRBJ1-3; 8 bases fit TRBD1. Germline trimming cut 7 bases from V and 2 bases from J; bases unmatched to any gene: 8. There are 15 residues in the CDR3. Germline assignment: CDR1 SGDLS and CDR2 YYNGEE. As DNA, the CDR3 is TGTGCCAGCGGCCGGGACAGGCATCCTGGAAACACCATATATTTT. Protein sequence: CASGRDRHPGNTIYF.

The chain has TRBV7-8 and TRBJ2-1; D remains ambiguous. Trimming shortened V by 3 bases and J by 10 bases, and 10 bases separated the two germline ends. Per germline, CDR1 SGHVS and CDR2 FQNEAQ. The CDR3 runs to 12 residues. CDR3: CASSFYIREQFF. CDR3 nucleotides: TGTGCCAGCAGCTTCTACATTAGGGAGCAGTTCTTC.

In regard to this clone: The sample carries other DNA sequences with the same CDR3. The chain recombines TRBV20-1 with TRBJ1-2, with D hard to call. The V end lost 3 bases, the J end lost 3 bases, and 5 bases lay between the germline ends. In germline, CDR1 is DFQATT, CDR2 SNEGSKA (reference sequence). There are 11 residues in the CDR3. The CDR3 sequence: CSARRDYGYTF. CDR3 bases: TGCAGTGCTAGGCGGGACTATGGCTACACCTTC.

This clone was detected only once. The chain has TRBV28 and TRBJ2-1; D gene ambiguous. The CDR3 spans 12 residues. The V gene's germline CDR1 is MDHEN and CDR2 SYDVKM. The V gene lost 2 bases and the J gene lost 9 bases, with 8 bases spanning the gap. The DNA of the CDR3 is TGTGCCAGCAGTTTAGGTTGGGGTGAGCAGTTCTTC. It yields the protein CASSLGWGEQFF.

In this sample, this clone turned up many times. The rearrangement uses TRBV10-3 and TRBJ2-3, with D perhaps TRBD2 (5 bases). Germline V gives CDR1 ENHRY, CDR2 SYGVKD. The CDR3 totals 14 residues. V gave up 5 bases and J gave up 5 bases, with 14 bases separating them. CDR3 protein: CAISSGDAGDTQYF. The CDR3 coding sequence is TGTGCCATCAGTAGCGGCGACGCGGGAGATACGCAGTATTTT.

This chain links TRBV15 with TRBJ1-5; 7 bases align to TRBD1. Per the germline V gene, CDR1 is LNHNV and CDR2 is YYDKDF (reference sequence). The CDR3 covers 13 residues. Trimming at V came to 7 bases and at J to 7 bases, leaving 7 bases not matched to a gene. CDR3 region: CATTTGSRQPQHF. The CDR3 DNA reads as TGTGCCACCACGACAGGGTCTCGACAGCCCCAGCATTTT.

V is TRBV28 and J is TRBJ2-3; 11 bases are a match to TRBD2. The germline V gene encodes CDR1 MDHEN and CDR2 SYDVKM. CDR3 length equals 16 residues. J was trimmed by 3 bases and V by 6 bases; bases with no gene match: 8. This CDR3 reads CASRSTSGGKTDTQYF. The DNA for the CDR3 is TGTGCCAGCAGATCTACTAGCGGGGGAAAGACAGATACGCAGTATTTT.

The V gene is TRBV7-2, the J gene TRBJ1-2; D unresolved. This CDR3 region has 15 residues. Between the trimmed V and J ends, which lost 5 bases and 4 bases, there was a span of 17 bases. Looked up from germline, CDR1 is SGHTA and CDR2 is FQGNSA. The chain's CDR3 is CASSQVGGKSYGYTF. Written as DNA, the CDR3 is TGTGCCAGCAGCCAGGTAGGCGGGAAGAGCTATGGCTACACCTTC.

The V gene is TRBV7-8, the J gene TRBJ1-1, with TRBD1 identical over 7 bases. The trim removed 2 bases at V and 0 bases at J, leaving 3 bases unmatched. CDR1 and CDR2 (germline): SGHVS, FQNEAQ. The CDR3 spans 15 residues. The CDR3 protein is CASSLMGQLNTEAFF. CDR3 DNA sequence: TGTGCCAGCAGCTTAATGGGACAGCTGAACACTGAAGCTTTCTTT.

This clone was seen repeatedly, ten times or more. This chain joins TRBV6-1 and TRBJ2-7; D possibly corresponds to TRBD2 (5 bases). The germline V gene has CDR1 MNHNS and CDR2 SASEGT. V was trimmed by 1 base and J by 3 bases, leaving 10 bases between them. CDR3 length: 14 amino acids. DNA for the CDR3: TGTGCCAGCAGTGAAGTGGGCCGGGACTACGAGCAGTACTTC. Translating it yields CASSEVGRDYEQYF.

The chain employs TRBV9 and TRBJ2-5; 9 bases match TRBD1. V dropped 2 bases and J dropped 5; count of bases not matched to a gene: 13. CDR1 is SGDLS, CDR2 YYNGEE, per germline. CDR3 size: 17 residues. The CDR3 is CASSVGDRVVSGETQYF. The CDR3 coding sequence is TGTGCCAGCAGCGTGGGGGACAGGGTAGTTTCTGGTGAGACCCAGTACTTC.

This chain links TRBV6-1 with TRBJ2-7; TRBD1 matches at 7 bases. The CDR3 covers 13 residues. From germline, CDR1 is MNHNS and CDR2 SASEGT. V lost 8 bases, J lost 3 bases, and 7 bases stayed unmatched. CDR3 coding DNA: TGTGCCAGCCGGAACGCAGGGGGCTACGAGCAGTACTTC. This sequence encodes CASRNAGGYEQYF.